Following are 10 T cell receptor beta chains from one sample sequenced in a study of CXCR3-negative and CXCR3-positive naive CD8 T cells. UMI-labeled TRB cDNA libraries were prepared by 5' RACE. After re-calling the 5' RACE reads, TCRdb lists one entry per CDR3 protein, DNA absent. This repertoire includes about 130,000 distinct CDR3 sequences. For these receptors, no antigen is known. Study-level findings and limits: More hydrophobic TRB CDR3s occurred in CXCR3-positive than in CXCR3-negative naive cells.

Input material: naive CXCR3+ CD8+ T cells from blood. Subset indicated: CD45RO-CCR7+CD27+CD95- naive CD8+ T cells expressing CXCR3 (TNR3+). Receptor source: a human donor in good health. Some clones in this sample may be carry-over from other donors' samples.

V is TRBV27 and J is TRBJ2-1. The CDR3 is 11 amino acids. The germline V gene has CDR1 MNHEY and CDR2 SMNVEV (reference sequence). The CDR3 loop reads CASRTLDEQFF.

The chain combines TRBV6-2 or TRBV6-3 with TRBJ2-7; TCRdb returns TRBD1, unconfirmable since there is no DNA. CDR3 size: 14 residues. From germline, CDR1 is MNHEY and CDR2 SVGEGT. This CDR3 is CASTGRTGSYEQYF.

The chain combines TRBV4-1 with TRBJ2-1; the TCRdb call, TRBD2, lacks DNA for checking. The CDR3 extends over 17 amino acids. The germline CDR1 and CDR2 sequences are MGHRA and YSYEKL. The CDR3 reads CASSQLKLAGIYNEQFF.

The J gene is TRBJ2-1, the V gene TRBV12-3 or TRBV12-4; TCRdb gives TRBD1 as the D gene, but with no DNA this cannot be confirmed. This CDR3 is built from 14 residues. The CDR3 is CASNRGTIYNEQFF.

V and J are TRBV29-1 and TRBJ2-1; without DNA, the TCRdb call of TRBD1 cannot be checked. There are 13 residues in the CDR3. Germline V lookup: CDR1 SQVTM, CDR2 ANQGSEA. The chain's CDR3 is CSADYSGDNEQFF.

The chain recombines TRBV4-3 with TRBJ2-7; TCRdb outputs TRBD2, but without DNA this stays unchecked. Looked up from germline, CDR1 is LGHNA and CDR2 is YSLEER. This CDR3 contains 16 residues. The CDR3: CASSQGFPSDYYEQYF.

The rearrangement uses TRBV29-1 and TRBJ1-2; without DNA, the TCRdb call of TRBD1 cannot be checked. CDR3 length: 11 amino acids. The germline V gene has CDR1 SQVTM and CDR2 ANQGSEA. The CDR3 is CSVDSGNGYTF.

The chain recombines TRBV7-8 with TRBJ2-1; TCRdb calls TRBD1, which cannot be checked without DNA. CDR3 length: 12 residues. Looked up from germline, CDR1 is SGHVS and CDR2 is FQNEAQ. The CDR3 spells CASSPGGPGQFF.

The chain couples TRBV7-2 to TRBJ2-1. CDR1 is SGHTA, CDR2 FQGNSA, per germline. The CDR3 is 13 amino acids. The CDR3 sequence: CASSAYGANEQFF.

The chain carries TRBV7-6 and TRBJ2-7; there is no DNA to check the TCRdb D call of TRBD1. This CDR3 has 13 amino acids. Germline V CDR1 and CDR2: SGHVS, FNYEAQ. CDR3 loop: CASSLAGINEQYF.